This T cell receptor beta chain was sequenced in a study of T cell responses to AZD1222 COVID-19 vaccine. Findings and caveats of the study: Spike-specific TCR breadth rose after two AZD1222 doses, and depth rose as well. Nearly half of spike-specific TCRs reportedly target unmutated variant regions.

Turning to this clone: Its antigen is not known.

Produced via immunoSEQ multiplex PCR; TCRdb's table is partial and in-frame only. Found here are roughly 180,000 clones, approximately 93% of them singletons; the top ten hold 1.7%. The ends lost 7 bases at V and 8 bases at J; junction bases unmatched: 9. CDR3 size: 15 residues. CDR1 and CDR2 (germline): SGHDT, YYEEEE. This clonotype was sampled from an adult who received the AZD1222 COVID-19 vaccine. The sequences come from peripheral blood, collected 28 days after the second AZD1222 dose. The V call is TRBV5-6, the J call TRBJ2-1, with 13 bases aligning to TRBD2. DNA for the CDR3: TGTGCCAGCCATCGACTAGCGGGGGGCGGCTATGAGCAGTTCTTC. It yields the protein CASHRLAGGGYEQFF.